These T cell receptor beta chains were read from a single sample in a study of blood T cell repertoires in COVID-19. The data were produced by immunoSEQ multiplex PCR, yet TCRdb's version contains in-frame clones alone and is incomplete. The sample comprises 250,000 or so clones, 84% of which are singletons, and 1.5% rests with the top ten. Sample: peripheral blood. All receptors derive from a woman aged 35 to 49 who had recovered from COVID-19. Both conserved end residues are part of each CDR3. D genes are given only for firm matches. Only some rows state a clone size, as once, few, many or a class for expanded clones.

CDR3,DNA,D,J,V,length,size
CASSIQGASSPLHF,TGTGCCAGTAGTATACAGGGGGCGTCATCACCCCTCCACTTT,TRBD1,TRBJ1-6,TRBV19,14,-
CSARDSNTEAFF,TGCAGCGCAAGGGACTCGAACACTGAAGCTTTCTTT,-,TRBJ1-1,TRBV29-1,12,-
CASSGKQGNTEAFF,TGTGCCAGCAGCGGAAAACAGGGGAACACTGAAGCTTTCTTT,-,TRBJ1-1,TRBV7-9,14,-
CASSDTQGAPAGELFF,TGCGCCAGCAGCGACACCCAGGGGGCTCCGGCTGGGGAGCTGTTTTTT,TRBD1,TRBJ2-2,TRBV5-1,16,-
CASSLEETTLAGYTF,TGCGCCAGCAGCTTGGAGGAGACCACCTTAGCTGGCTACACCTTC,-,TRBJ1-2,TRBV5-1,15,-
CASSPQGNTGELFF,TGCGCCAGCAGCCCACAGGGGAACACCGGGGAGCTGTTTTTT,-,TRBJ2-2,TRBV5-1,14,-
CASSHRPLRSRAEAFF,TGCGCCAGCAGCCACAGACCGCTTCGATCTCGGGCTGAAGCTTTCTTT,-,TRBJ1-1,TRBV4-1,16,-
CASSLAGTGDVAYTF,TGTGCCAGCAGCTTGGCCGGGACAGGGGACGTTGCCTACACCTTC,TRBD1,TRBJ1-2,TRBV5-6,15,-
CASSIIPGGYEQYF,TGTGCCAGTAGTATAATCCCCGGCGGCTACGAGCAGTACTTC,-,TRBJ2-7,TRBV19,14,-
CASSGQLEAFF,TGTGCCAGTAGTGGACAGCTTGAAGCTTTCTTT,-,TRBJ1-1,TRBV19,11,-
CASTADRGFNQPQHF,TGTGCCAGTACTGCGGACAGGGGATTCAATCAGCCCCAGCATTTT,TRBD1,TRBJ1-5,TRBV19,15,-
CASSFIAGAREETQYF,TGTGCCAGCAGCTTTATAGCGGGGGCCCGGGAGGAGACCCAGTACTTC,TRBD2,TRBJ2-5,TRBV11-3,16,-
CASNFRADTQYF,TGTGCCAGCAATTTTAGAGCAGATACGCAGTATTTT,-,TRBJ2-3,TRBV2,12,-
CSVKGQGMDEQFF,TGCAGCGTTAAGGGACAGGGTATGGATGAGCAGTTCTTC,TRBD1,TRBJ2-1,TRBV29-1,13,-
CASSEQGGEPQHF,TGCGCCAGCAGTGAACAGGGGGGGGAGCCCCAGCATTTT,TRBD1,TRBJ1-5,TRBV10-1,13,-
CASSVGGRASTNTEAFF,TGTGCCAGCAGCGTAGGTGGCAGGGCATCTACGAACACTGAAGCTTTCTTT,-,TRBJ1-1,TRBV9,17,-
CASSGSDSLDGYTF,TGTGCCAGCTCAGGGTCGGACAGTTTAGACGGCTACACCTTC,-,TRBJ1-2,TRBV18,14,-
CASSPRVGVSDEQFF,TGTGCCAGTAGTCCCAGGGTTGGGGTGTCCGATGAGCAGTTCTTC,-,TRBJ2-1,TRBV19,15,-
CASSQGDYPTDTQYF,TGTGCCAGCAGCCAGGGGGACTATCCCACAGATACGCAGTATTTT,TRBD2,TRBJ2-3,TRBV4-2,15,-
CASSWDRLLSYEQYF,TGTGCCAGCAGCTGGGACAGGTTGTTGTCCTACGAGCAGTACTTC,TRBD1,TRBJ2-7,TRBV5-6,15,-
CASSFQGGKETQYF,TGTGCCAGCAGCTTTCAGGGCGGAAAAGAGACCCAGTACTTC,-,TRBJ2-5,TRBV7-8,14,few
CASSQGLDSPLHF,TGTGCCAGCAGCCAGGGCTTGGATTCACCCCTCCACTTT,-,TRBJ1-6,TRBV3-1/TRBV3-2,13,-
CASSQGGVRDSEQYF,TGTGCCAGCAGCCAAGGCGGTGTGAGGGATTCCGAGCAGTACTTC,-,TRBJ2-7,TRBV3-1/TRBV3-2,15,-
CASSPLRDGGLGEQYF,TGTGCCAGCAGCCCTCTACGGGACGGGGGGCTGGGGGAGCAGTACTTC,-,TRBJ2-7,TRBV3-1/TRBV3-2,16,-
CASRYPSGGDTQYF,TGTGCCAGCAGGTACCCTAGCGGGGGGGATACGCAGTATTTT,TRBD2,TRBJ2-3,TRBV28,14,-
CASSQDIGRGQGTPGTF,TGTGCCAGCAGCCAAGATATTGGCCGTGGACAGGGTACCCCAGGCACCTTC,TRBD1,TRBJ1-2,TRBV4-2,17,few